This T cell receptor beta chain was captured in a study of CD8 T cells in ankylosing spondylitis. About this clonotype itself: Its antigen is still unknown. This may be a read error: a much more frequent sequence differs by one nucleotide.

Points from the study as a whole: The authors reported significant enrichment of disease-linked clones in matched ankylosing spondylitis synovial fluid. Within peripheral blood, clones linked to disease were CD8+ and relatively rare. Reactive arthritis synovial fluid and blood previously showed some of these motif variants. Seemingly characteristic of ankylosing spondylitis blood was a TCR beta motif consisting of eight highly homologous variants.

Germline V gene lookup returns CDR1 SGHRS and CDR2 YFSETQ. The CDR3 runs 16 residues. The V gene end was trimmed by 2 bases and the J gene end by 4 bases; junction bases not matched to a gene: 7. Quantitative 5'-RACE with molecular barcodes was used to make the TCR beta libraries. TCRdb reprocessed the 5' RACE reads via MiXCR and lists one record per CDR3 protein. The sample records some 240,000 distinct CDR3 sequences, 7.3% being singletons. This TCR derives from a male donor with ankylosing spondylitis. The sample consisted of blood, either unsorted or a sorted T cell fraction (not recorded which). The rearrangement links TRBV5-1 to TRBJ2-1, with TRBD2 identical over 9 bases. CDR3 coding DNA: TGCGCCAGCAGCTTAGGTAGCGGGGGCACTTACAATGAGCAGTTCTTC. This gives the protein CASSLGSGGTYNEQFF.